The rows below give T cell receptor beta chains drawn from one sample of a study of CD8 T cells in Susac syndrome. TCRdb itself ran the immunoSEQ multiplex PCR reads through MiXCR, one entry per CDR3 protein. The sample carries some 180,000 distinct CDR3 sequences, under 95% recorded once. The sample taken for sequencing was CD4+ T cells from PBMCs. The receptors here all came from a human donor in good health. The CDR3 runs from the conserved cysteine through the conserved F or W. The D gene is left open where the match is weak. Rows may omit the clone size; those that give it use once, few, many or a size class.

clone size	V gene	J gene	CDR3 length	D gene	CDR3 protein	CDR3 DNA
NA	TRBV9	TRBJ2-5	14	NA	CASSVGVRVETQYF	TGTGCCAGCAGCGTAGGGGTACGCGTGGAGACCCAGTACTTC
NA	TRBV5-5	TRBJ1-1	16	NA	CASSREVQTRGTEAFF	TGTGCCAGCAGCAGGGAGGTCCAGACCCGGGGGACTGAAGCTTTCTTT
NA	TRBV6-5	TRBJ1-1	14	NA	CASKEVGASTEAFF	TGTGCCAGCAAGGAGGTGGGGGCGAGCACTGAAGCTTTCTTT
NA	TRBV7-2	TRBJ2-7	12	TRBD1	CASSLTGFEQYF	TGTGCCAGCAGCTTGACAGGGTTCGAGCAGTACTTC
NA	TRBV6-2/TRBV6-3	TRBJ1-5	12	NA	CASRDVVEPQHF	TGTGCCAGCAGGGACGTCGTCGAGCCCCAGCATTTT
NA	TRBV20-1	TRBJ2-1	16	TRBD2	CSARVRLAGGYNEQFF	TGCAGTGCTAGGGTGAGACTAGCGGGGGGTTACAATGAGCAGTTCTTC
NA	TRBV28	TRBJ2-3	15	NA	CASSRGGSRTDTQYF	TGTGCCAGCTCTAGAGGGGGGTCCCGCACAGATACGCAGTATTTT
NA	TRBV28	TRBJ1-3	12	NA	CASSLYVNTIYF	TGTGCCAGCAGCCTTTATGTAAACACCATATATTTT
NA	TRBV7-3	TRBJ1-2	15	TRBD1	CASSLGTGDNYGYTF	TGTGCCAGCAGCTTAGGGACAGGAGACAACTATGGCTACACCTTC
NA	TRBV19	TRBJ1-4	14	NA	CASSIKVTNEKLFF	TGTGCCAGTAGTATAAAGGTGACTAATGAAAAACTGTTTTTT
few	TRBV2	TRBJ2-7	16	TRBD1	CASSPLRTGASYEQYF	TGTGCCAGCAGTCCCCTAAGGACAGGGGCCTCCTACGAGCAGTACTTC
NA	TRBV20-1	TRBJ1-5	15	NA	CSAPTHGSSNQPQHF	TGCAGTGCCCCAACCCACGGGAGCAGCAATCAGCCCCAGCATTTT
NA	TRBV7-3	TRBJ2-2	12	NA	CASRGGTGELFF	TGTGCCAGCAGGGGGGGAACCGGGGAGCTGTTTTTT
NA	TRBV29-1	TRBJ2-4	12	NA	CSVEDWGNIQYF	TGCAGCGTTGAAGATTGGGGAAACATTCAGTACTTC
NA	TRBV6-6	TRBJ1-5	14	NA	CASSNGARGAPQHF	TGTGCCAGCAGTAATGGGGCCCGGGGCGCGCCCCAGCATTTT
NA	TRBV5-4	TRBJ2-1	15	TRBD2	CASSLGSGAHNEQFF	TGTGCCAGCAGCTTGGGCAGCGGGGCTCACAATGAGCAGTTCTTC
NA	TRBV19	TRBJ2-7	14	TRBD2	CASTPGTSGAPGYF	TGTGCCAGTACCCCCGGGACTAGCGGGGCACCAGGGTACTTC
NA	TRBV3-1	TRBJ2-7	15	TRBD1	CASSQNHRGQDEQYF	TGTGCCAGCAGCCAAAATCACAGGGGTCAGGACGAGCAGTACTTC
NA	TRBV5-1	TRBJ2-2	15	TRBD1	CASSSGQKNTGELFF	TGCGCCAGCAGCTCGGGACAGAAAAACACCGGGGAGCTGTTTTTT
NA	TRBV6-6	TRBJ2-5	13	NA	CASSRHNIETQYF	TGTGCCAGCAGCCGTCATAATATTGAGACCCAGTACTTC
few	TRBV7-2	TRBJ1-1	13	NA	CASSFRWDTEAFF	TGTGCCAGCTCCTTTAGGTGGGACACTGAAGCTTTCTTT
NA	TRBV6-2/TRBV6-3	TRBJ1-2	16	TRBD1	CASSIPSKTGGYGYTF	TGTGCCAGCAGTATACCATCGAAGACAGGGGGCTATGGCTACACCTTC
NA	TRBV4-2	TRBJ2-2	17	TRBD1	CASSPGQGQLVGGELFF	TGTGCCAGCAGCCCTGGACAGGGTCAGTTGGTGGGCGGGGAGCTGTTTTTT
NA	TRBV20-1	TRBJ2-5	13	NA	CSASPRGRETQYF	TGCAGTGCTAGCCCCAGGGGGAGGGAGACCCAGTACTTC
NA	TRBV25-1	TRBJ1-3	14	NA	CASSSQGSGNTIYF	TGTGCCAGCAGTTCGCAGGGTTCTGGAAACACCATATATTTT
NA	TRBV13	TRBJ1-2	14	TRBD1	CASSGRTGNYGYTF	TGTGCCAGCAGCGGCCGGACAGGAAACTATGGCTACACCTTC
NA	TRBV12-3/TRBV12-4	TRBJ1-1	15	NA	CASSDPGRMNTEAFF	TGTGCCAGCAGCGATCCGGGACGTATGAACACTGAAGCTTTCTTT
once	TRBV4-2	TRBJ1-3	12	NA	CASKGTGNTIYF	TGTGCCAGCAAGGGGACTGGAAACACCATATATTTT
few	TRBV19	TRBJ2-7	13	NA	CASSRGGTYEQYF	TGTGCCAGTAGTAGAGGCGGCACCTACGAGCAGTACTTC
NA	TRBV29-1	TRBJ2-3	12	NA	CSHLSGTDTQYF	TGCAGCCATTTATCGGGGACAGATACGCAGTATTTT
NA	TRBV3-1	TRBJ1-2	14	NA	CASSQERAKYGYTF	TGTGCCAGCAGCCAAGAGAGGGCGAAGTATGGCTACACCTTC
NA	TRBV20-1	TRBJ2-2	17	NA	CSARPPRGPADTGELFF	TGCAGTGCTAGACCTCCCCGCGGGCCTGCGGACACCGGGGAGCTGTTTTTT
NA	TRBV30	TRBJ1-1	15	NA	CAWSGFPGRRVEAFF	TGTGCCTGGAGTGGGTTTCCCGGAAGAAGGGTGGAAGCTTTCTTT
once	TRBV9	TRBJ2-3	16	TRBD2	CASSLGTSDTTDTQYF	TGTGCCAGCAGCCTCGGGACTAGCGATACCACAGATACGCAGTATTTT
once	TRBV7-2	TRBJ2-7	14	NA	CASSGVRRSGEQYF	TGTGCCAGCAGCGGGGTGCGGCGCTCTGGCGAGCAGTACTTC
NA	TRBV28	TRBJ1-5	14	NA	CASSFPLGNQPQHF	TGTGCCAGCAGTTTCCCCCTCGGCAATCAGCCCCAGCATTTT
NA	TRBV29-1	TRBJ1-2	13	TRBD1	CSVLRDSNYGYTF	TGCAGCGTTTTGCGGGACAGTAACTATGGCTACACCTTC
NA	TRBV7-2	TRBJ2-7	16	NA	CASSLDPSRSSYEQYF	TGTGCCAGCAGCTTAGATCCGTCTAGAAGCTCCTACGAGCAGTACTTC
NA	TRBV6-6	TRBJ1-5	14	NA	CASRAGGANQPQHF	TGTGCCAGCAGGGCCGGAGGGGCCAATCAGCCCCAGCATTTT
NA	TRBV11-2	TRBJ2-5	14	NA	CASSYDSPQETQYF	TGTGCCAGCAGCTACGACAGTCCGCAAGAGACCCAGTACTTC
NA	TRBV2	TRBJ1-5	13	NA	CASSVSRNQPQHF	TGTGCCAGCAGTGTTTCGAGAAATCAGCCCCAGCATTTT
NA	TRBV30	TRBJ1-4	15	TRBD1	CAWRARGQRPEKLFF	TGTGCCTGGAGGGCCCGGGGACAGCGACCTGAAAAACTGTTTTTT
NA	TRBV19	TRBJ1-4	14	NA	CASSKTGTNEKLFF	TGTGCCAGTAGTAAAACAGGAACTAATGAAAAACTGTTTTTT
NA	TRBV2	TRBJ1-5	15	TRBD1	CASSSNRGTNQPQHF	TGTGCCAGCAGTTCAAACAGGGGAACCAATCAGCCCCAGCATTTT
NA	TRBV3-1	TRBJ1-2	16	NA	CASSQELPDSDYGYTF	TGTGCCAGCAGCCAAGAATTGCCGGACTCTGATTATGGCTACACCTTC
NA	TRBV28	TRBJ1-5	16	NA	CASSLSQVRRDQPQHF	TGTGCCAGCAGTTTAAGTCAGGTCAGGAGGGATCAGCCCCAGCATTTT
NA	TRBV6-5	TRBJ1-3	14	NA	CASRRRDIGNTIYF	TGTGCCAGCAGGCGCCGGGACATAGGAAACACCATATATTTT
once	TRBV6-1	TRBJ2-5	14	NA	CASSSKGVRETQYF	TGTGCCAGCAGTAGTAAGGGGGTGAGGGAGACCCAGTACTTC
NA	TRBV3-1	TRBJ1-3	10	NA	CAAGQNTIYF	TGTGCCGCGGGGCAAAACACCATATATTTT
NA	TRBV6-5	TRBJ1-5	14	NA	CASRDPGANQPQHF	TGTGCCAGCAGGGACCCGGGGGCAAACCAGCCCCAGCATTTT
NA	TRBV3-1	TRBJ2-5	17	NA	CASSQEVSRQYQETQYF	TGTGCCAGCAGCCAAGAGGTTTCTCGACAATACCAAGAGACCCAGTACTTC
NA	TRBV2	TRBJ2-5	15	TRBD2	CASSVPRGDQETQYF	TGTGCCAGCAGCGTCCCCCGGGGGGACCAAGAGACCCAGTACTTC
NA	TRBV12-3/TRBV12-4	TRBJ1-4	14	NA	CASSSGVTNEKLFF	TGTGCCAGCAGTTCCGGGGTTACTAATGAAAAACTGTTTTTT
NA	TRBV7-2	TRBJ1-1	15	NA	CASRPTRASNTEAFF	TGTGCCAGCAGACCAACCCGGGCCTCGAACACTGAAGCTTTCTTT
NA	TRBV7-9	TRBJ2-5	17	NA	CASSLALGTTPGETQYF	TGTGCCAGCAGCTTAGCGCTCGGGACAACACCCGGGGAGACCCAGTACTTC
NA	TRBV19	TRBJ2-7	11	NA	CASRSPYEQYF	TGTGCCAGTAGATCCCCCTACGAGCAGTACTTC
NA	TRBV5-1	TRBJ1-1	14	TRBD1	CASSLGQGPAEAFF	TGCGCCAGCAGCTTGGGACAGGGGCCGGCTGAAGCTTTCTTT
NA	TRBV6-6	TRBJ1-1	13	NA	CALRRGEKTEAFF	TGTGCCCTACGAAGGGGCGAGAAAACTGAAGCTTTCTTT